This TCR beta chain was obtained from a study of T-cell reconstitution after alpha-beta-depleted transplantation in children. Preparation of the TCRbeta library was carried out with unique molecular identifiers. TCRdb passed the PCR reads through MiXCR, listing each CDR3 protein once. The table records hundreds of thousands of distinct CDR3 sequences, 10% of them present only once. CDR1 is MNHEY and CDR2 is SVGEGT in the germline V gene. This CDR3 region has 14 residues. V was trimmed by 3 bases and J by 5 bases, leaving 13 bases between them. This clonotype originated in a child aged 2-15 years with inherited bone marrow failure, due to receive a stem cell transplant. The source material was PBMCs, sampled before TCRalphabeta/CD19-depleted stem cell transplant. This chain uses TRBV6-2 or TRBV6-3 with TRBJ2-5; D call uncertain. CDR3 loop: CASSYGVAEETQYF. As DNA, the CDR3 is TGTGCCAGCAGTTATGGAGTGGCGGAGGAGACCCAGTACTTC.